Shown below are 20 T cell receptor beta chains from a single sample sequenced in a study of post-analysis software for immune sequencing data. Whole-study results and caveats: In patients, about 5 TRBV segments were more frequent than in controls, with TRBV5-6, TRBV5-1 and TRBV20-1 among them.

Presence of unique molecular identifiers characterized the TCR beta cDNA libraries. From the PCR reads, TCRdb called clonotypes with MiXCR, one entry per CDR3 protein. This table has some 450,000 distinct CDR3 sequences, approximately 45% appearing once. No antigen has been identified for these receptors. Sequences were obtained from blood. The receptors derive from a girl between 10 and 17 years old with multiple sclerosis.

In this sample, this clonotype turned up a few times. CDR3 sequence: CASSSTNSNEQFF. In nucleotides, the CDR3 is TGTGCCAGCAGTTCGACAAATAGCAATGAGCAGTTCTTC. The chain uses TRBV12-3 or TRBV12-4 and TRBJ2-1; D remains ambiguous. The CDR3 is 13 residues long. Trimming removed 4 bases at V and 6 bases at J, with 10 bases between.

The CDR3 DNA sequence: TGTGCCAGCAGTTTGGTCAGTCCTAGCAATCAGCCCCAGCATTTT. This translates into CASSLVSPSNQPQHF. The chain is built from TRBV27 and TRBJ1-5; D gene uncertain. The germline V gene has CDR1 MNHEY and CDR2 SMNVEV (reference sequence). This CDR3 comprises 15 residues. V lost 3 bases, J lost 0 bases, and 9 bases lay in between.

As to this clonotype: A junction boundary mismatches the germline segment, possibly from a read error. The chain combines TRBV7-3 with TRBJ1-1, with a tentative D call TRBD1 (5 bases). Per germline, CDR1 SGHTA and CDR2 FQGTGA. The CDR3 covers 14 residues. DNA of the CDR3: TGTGCTAGCAGCTTAATCGACAGAAACACTGAAGCTTTCTTT. Encoded protein: CASSLIDRNTEAFF.

This rearrangement joins TRBV27 to TRBJ2-7; possible D gene TRBD1, 6 bases. There are 14 residues in the CDR3. With 5 bases removed from V and 1 base from J, the gap between germline ends came to 12 bases. Germline CDR1 and CDR2: MNHEY and SMNVEV (reference sequence). The CDR3 sequence is CASSPGTLSYEQYF. CDR3 DNA: TGTGCCAGCAGTCCCGGGACACTATCCTACGAGCAGTACTTC.

This clonotype has just a few counts. The V call is TRBV7-6, the J call TRBJ2-1, with D unresolved. Per the germline V gene, CDR1 is SGHVS and CDR2 is FNYEAQ. V lost 4 bases and J lost 12, with 16 bases in between. The CDR3 runs to 13 residues. CDR3 residues: CASSYGRGYVQFF. The CDR3 DNA reads TGTGCCAGCAGCTATGGACGAGGCTATGTGCAGTTCTTC.

This sequence joins TRBV5-5 and TRBJ2-1; 13 bases line up with TRBD2. Germline V gene data show CDR1 as SGHKS and CDR2 as YYEKEE (reference sequence). V lost 0 bases to trimming and J lost 0 bases; unmatched junction nucleotides: 3. The CDR3 contains 18 residues. The CDR3 spells CASSLGLAGGGSYNEQFF. Here the CDR3 DNA reads TGTGCCAGCAGCTTGGGACTAGCGGGAGGAGGCTCCTACAATGAGCAGTTCTTC.

The chain carries TRBV19 and TRBJ1-1; D gene ambiguous. The CDR3 extends over 15 amino acids. Germline V gene sequence: CDR1 LNHDA, CDR2 SQIVND (reference sequence). V was clipped by 5 bases and J by 6 bases, with 19 bases between them. The CDR3: CASSDRYKPDAEAFF. CDR3 sequence (DNA): TGTGCCAGTAGTGACCGGTACAAACCCGATGCTGAAGCTTTCTTT.

V is TRBV5-1 and J is TRBJ2-7, with 9 bases matching TRBD2. The germline V gene encodes CDR1 SGHRS and CDR2 YFSETQ. The ends lost 1 base at V and 5 bases at J; junction bases unmatched: 7. The CDR3 totals 15 residues. The CDR3 sequence is CASSLSREGRNEQYF. The CDR3, as DNA: TGCGCCAGCAGCTTGTCGCGGGAGGGTAGGAACGAGCAGTACTTC.

This clonotype was observed a handful of times. This chain uses TRBV5-5 with TRBJ2-3; D is perhaps TRBD1 (6 bases). From germline, CDR1 is SGHKS and CDR2 YYEKEE (reference sequence). There are 17 residues in the CDR3. The V gene lost 0 bases and the J gene lost 2 bases, with 16 bases spanning the gap. CDR3 region: CASSLVYQGTLTDTQYF. CDR3 coding DNA: TGTGCCAGCAGCTTGGTGTATCAGGGGACCCTCACAGATACGCAGTATTTT.

This chain joins TRBV12-3 or TRBV12-4 and TRBJ2-1; TRBD1 aligns across 9 bases. The CDR3 length is 18 residues. V lost 5 bases to trimming and J lost 4 bases; unmatched junction nucleotides: 15. The CDR3 sequence is CASSRIDRGKALYNEQFF. CDR3 DNA sequence: TGTGCCAGCAGTCGCATAGACAGGGGGAAAGCGCTTTACAATGAGCAGTTCTTC.

The gene calls are TRBV29-1 and TRBJ2-3, with a weak D call TRBD1 (5 bases). Germline V gene data show CDR1 as SQVTM and CDR2 as ANQGSEA. The CDR3 is 15 residues long. V lost 2 bases and J lost 4, with 16 bases in between. CDR3 in amino acids: CSVERAGFEADTQYF. CDR3 nucleotide sequence: TGCAGCGTTGAAAGGGCAGGGTTTGAAGCAGATACGCAGTATTTT.

This clonotype has only one observation. The chain couples TRBV6-2 or TRBV6-3 to TRBJ1-5, with D maybe TRBD1 (5 bases). Germline lookup yields CDR1 MNHEY and CDR2 SVGEGT. V shed 7 bases and J shed 2 bases, with 12 bases lying between them. This CDR3 is 14 amino acids long. The CDR3 loop reads CASILGGGNQPQHF. The CDR3 coding sequence is TGTGCCAGCATTCTCGGGGGGGGCAATCAGCCCCAGCATTTT.

The chain carries TRBV27 and TRBJ2-1; D remains unclear. The DNA matches TRBJ2-7 better at its end, which makes the J call doubtful. Germline V CDR1 and CDR2: MNHEY, SMNVEV (reference sequence). The CDR3 spans 14 residues. Here the CDR3 reads CASSTDRAYNEQYF. The CDR3 DNA reads TGTGCCAGCAGTACGGACCGTGCCTACAATGAGCAGTACTTC.

The chain joins TRBV7-2 to TRBJ2-3; perhaps TRBD1 as D (5 bases). CDR3 length: 17 residues. The germline gives CDR1 SGHTA, CDR2 FQGNSA. Trimming pared 0 bases from V and 4 bases from J, leaving 17 bases between. The CDR3 loop reads CASSLAVGASRADTQYF. The DNA for the CDR3 is TGTGCCAGCAGCTTAGCGGTAGGGGCCTCACGCGCAGATACGCAGTATTTT. The whole variable domain, remainder taken from reference TRBV7-2 and TRBJ2-3, is GAGVSQSPSNKVTEKGKDVELRCDPISGHTALYWYRQSLGQGLEFLIYFQGNSAPDKSGLPSDRFSAERTGGSVSTLTIQRTQQEDSAVYLCASSLAVGASRADTQYFGPGTRLTVL.

This clonotype has just a few counts. J is TRBJ2-1 and V is TRBV7-6, with D possibly being TRBD2 (5 bases). Per the germline V gene, CDR1 is SGHVS and CDR2 is FNYEAQ. Trimming removed 0 bases from V and 7 bases from J, with 7 bases in between. The CDR3 length is 13 residues. The CDR3 is CASSLARGNEQFF. CDR3 bases: TGTGCCAGCAGCTTAGCTCGGGGAAATGAGCAGTTCTTC.

This chain uses TRBV7-9 with TRBJ1-2, with 8 bases lining up with TRBD1. V lost 4 bases to trimming and J lost 8 bases; unmatched junction nucleotides: 12. Germline CDR1 and CDR2: SEHNR and FQNEAQ (reference sequence). The CDR3 length is 15 residues. The CDR3 loop is CASSSKDRARLGYTF. The CDR3 nucleotides read TGTGCCAGCAGCTCCAAGGACAGGGCCCGTTTGGGCTACACCTTC.

The chain combines TRBV6-5 with TRBJ2-1; TRBD1 agrees at 8 bases. CDR1 and CDR2 from the germline V gene are MNHEY and SVGAGI. CDR3 size: 18 residues. V lost 0 bases and J lost 7; bases outside the gene matches: 14. The CDR3 region is CASSYSMILGQGLNEQFF. CDR3 in DNA: TGTGCCAGCAGTTACTCGATGATCTTAGGACAGGGTTTGAATGAGCAGTTCTTC.

The V and J genes are TRBV4-3 and TRBJ2-5, with 8 bases that match TRBD2. The CDR3 sequence is 14 residues long. V lost 0 bases to trimming and J lost 5 bases; unmatched junction nucleotides: 2. Per germline, CDR1 LGHNA and CDR2 YSLEER. The chain's CDR3 is CASSQDSGIETQYF. Here the CDR3 DNA reads TGCGCCAGCAGCCAAGATAGCGGGATTGAGACCCAGTACTTC.

This clonotype turned up a few times. The chain combines TRBV7-2 with TRBJ2-3; weak D call: TRBD2 (6 bases). The CDR3 sequence is 16 residues long. Trimming shortened V by 10 bases and J by 3 bases, and 23 bases separated the two germline ends. Germline lookup yields CDR1 SGHTA and CDR2 FQGNSA. CDR3 region: CATAGWGGKDTDTQYF. The CDR3, as DNA: TGTGCCACAGCAGGATGGGGCGGGAAGGATACAGATACGCAGTATTTT. The full variable domain, its missing parts supplied by reference TRBV7-2 and TRBJ2-3, is GAGVSQSPSNKVTEKGKDVELRCDPISGHTALYWYRQSLGQGLEFLIYFQGNSAPDKSGLPSDRFSAERTGGSVSTLTIQRTQQEDSAVYLCATAGWGGKDTDTQYFGPGTRLTVL.

This chain joins TRBV28 and TRBJ1-2; D possibly corresponds to TRBD1 (5 bases). Germline CDR1 MDHEN, CDR2 SYDVKM. CDR3 length: 13 residues. Trimming stripped 3 bases from V and 4 bases from J, with 9 bases between. The CDR3 loop reads CASSFGGIYGYTF. CDR3 DNA sequence: TGTGCCAGCAGTTTTGGGGGGATCTATGGCTACACCTTC.